These 30 T cell receptor beta chains came from one sample sequenced in a study of T cell repertoires in cytomegalovirus infection. Their antigens are not known. MiXCR, run by TCRdb on the reads, gives a single entry per CDR3 protein. Here the sample spans roughly 920,000 distinct CDR3 sequences, 31% being singletons. Sequencing used cultured CD8+ T cells from PBMCs, obtained from culture after CMV antigen stimulation. Source of these receptors: a human donor in good health (CMV status not recorded). Some clones in this sample may be carry-over from other donors' samples.

This clonotype has at least ten counts. The rearrangement joins TRBV12-5 to TRBJ2-7, with D perhaps TRBD2 (5 bases). This CDR3 has 12 residues. From germline, CDR1 is LGHNT and CDR2 FRNRAP. The CDR3 DNA reads as TGTGCCAGCGGATCAGGCTCCTACGAGCAGTACTTC. Translation gives CASGSGSYEQYF. The full variable domain, with the rest looked up from reference TRBV12-5 and TRBJ2-7, is DARVTQTPRHKVTEMGQEVTMRCQPILGHNTVFWYRQTMMQGLELLAYFRNRAPLDDSGMPKDRFSAEMPDATLATLKIQPSEPRDSAVYFCASGSGSYEQYFGPGTRLTVT.

Regarding this clonotype: A much larger clone lies one base from this, so it may be a read error. V gene TRBV7-2 combines with J gene TRBJ1-1; D is possibly TRBD1 (5 bases). Trimming left V 7 bases short and J 5 bases short, with 11 bases between. From germline, CDR1 is SGHTA and CDR2 FQGNSA. This CDR3 comprises 12 residues. CDR3 DNA sequence: TGTGCCAGCACCAGTCAGGGTACTGAAGCTTTCTTT. The encoded protein is CASTSQGTEAFF. Full variable domain (missing parts from reference TRBV7-2 and TRBJ1-1): GAGVSQSPSNKVTEKGKDVELRCDPISGHTALYWYRQSLGQGLEFLIYFQGNSAPDKSGLPSDRFSAERTGGSVSTLTIQRTQQEDSAVYLCASTSQGTEAFFGQGTRLTVV.

This clonotype was seen a few times. V usage is TRBV27 and J usage is TRBJ2-1, with 9 bases identical to TRBD2. The CDR3 sequence is 17 residues long. Germline values: CDR1 MNHEY, CDR2 SMNVEV (reference sequence). The trim removed 4 bases at V and 3 bases at J, leaving 10 bases unmatched. The DNA of the CDR3 is TGTGCCAGCAGTTCCCCCCGGAAGCGGGGGGACTACAATGAGCAGTTCTTC. Amino acid sequence: CASSSPRKRGDYNEQFF.

This rearrangement joins TRBV12-3 or TRBV12-4 to TRBJ1-3; 7 bases match TRBD1. The CDR3 contains 15 residues. J gave up 5 bases and V 3 bases, and 7 bases lay outside the gene matches. The CDR3 protein is CASSFSTGNRNTIYF. The CDR3 DNA is TGTGCCAGCAGTTTCTCGACAGGGAATAGAAACACCATATATTTT.

This clonotype has a single count. The chain is built from TRBV7-6 and TRBJ2-1; D is uncertain. Trimming took off 5 bases at V and 8 bases at J, with 19 bases between the two ends. The CDR3 totals 15 residues. Germline V gives CDR1 SGHVS, CDR2 FNYEAQ. The CDR3 reads CASSRPKGLWDEQFF. In DNA, the CDR3 is TGTGCCAGCAGCCGGCCGAAAGGTCTTTGGGATGAGCAGTTCTTC.

Ten or more counts support this clonotype. The chain couples TRBV7-6 to TRBJ1-5; TRBD1 is a possible D gene (5 bases). The CDR3 contains 16 residues. Germline lookup yields CDR1 SGHVS and CDR2 FNYEAQ. V lost 6 bases and J lost 6, with 21 bases in between. The CDR3 sequence is CASSEGAGPPGQPQHF. The DNA of the CDR3 is TGTGCCAGCAGTGAAGGAGCAGGGCCCCCCGGTCAGCCCCAGCATTTT.

V and J are TRBV19 and TRBJ2-7, with 7 bases that match TRBD1. Unmatched junction bases numbered 14, after V lost 4 bases and J lost 5 bases. The CDR3 totals 16 residues. The germline V gene has CDR1 LNHDA and CDR2 SQIVND (reference sequence). The CDR3 loop is CASSTLTGLLNNEQYF. The CDR3 region has the DNA TGTGCCAGTAGTACCCTGACAGGGCTATTGAACAACGAGCAGTACTTC.

This clonotype was counted a few times. V gene TRBV12-3 or TRBV12-4 combines with J gene TRBJ2-4; D remains ambiguous. The CDR3 length is 16 residues. V lost 5 bases and J 0 bases, leaving 14 bases between the germline ends. The CDR3 nucleotides are TGTGCCAGCAGTCCGACTGAAGCTCTAGCCAAAAACATTCAGTACTTC. This gives the protein CASSPTEALAKNIQYF.

The chain combines TRBV20-1 with TRBJ2-1; TRBD2 matches at 8 bases. V was pared by 0 bases and J by 8 bases, with 3 bases of the junction left unmatched. Looked up from germline, CDR1 is DFQATT and CDR2 is SNEGSKA (reference sequence). This CDR3 is 13 amino acids long. The CDR3 DNA reads TGCAGTGCTAGAGAGGGCGGGGGGTATGAGCAGTTCTTC. It specifies CSAREGGGYEQFF.

This chain connects TRBV27 to TRBJ1-4; the D gene is possibly TRBD1 (6 bases). V was shortened by 6 bases and J by 8 bases, with 10 bases between the two germline ends. CDR1 and CDR2 from the germline V gene are MNHEY and SMNVEV (reference sequence). The CDR3 covers 12 residues. The CDR3 spells CASRQGGEKLFF. CDR3 in DNA: TGTGCCAGCAGACAGGGCGGGGAAAAACTGTTTTTT.

This clonotype was counted many times. This chain joins TRBV6-5 and TRBJ2-3, with 8 nucleotides matching TRBD2. This CDR3 region has 16 residues. CDR1 is MNHEY, CDR2 SVGAGI, per germline. Losses at the gene ends were 0 bases for V and 3 bases for J; bases not matched to a gene: 5. DNA of the CDR3: TGTGCCAGCAGTTACTCGCGCGGGGGGAGGACAGATACGCAGTATTTT. Its protein is CASSYSRGGRTDTQYF.

This clonotype occurred many times. The chain recombines TRBV7-8 with TRBJ2-5; D ambiguous. The CDR3 is 15 amino acids. The germline V gene encodes CDR1 SGHVS and CDR2 FQNEAQ. Trimming took 2 bases from V and 3 from J, leaving 13 bases between them. CDR3 nucleotides: TGTGCCAGCAGCTTAAGGGCGCAGTTAAAAGAGACCCAGTACTTC. Translated, it gives CASSLRAQLKETQYF.

This clonotype was seen once. Being one base from a much bigger clone, this may be a read error. This sequence joins TRBV12-3 or TRBV12-4 and TRBJ1-5; 7 positions match TRBD1. CDR3 length: 15 amino acids. CDR3 amino acids: CASSLRTGRNLPQHF. The CDR3 nucleotides are TGTGCCAGCAGTTTAAGGACAGGACGAAATCTGCCCCAGCATTTT.

The chain recombines TRBV6-1 with TRBJ1-1; 8 bases are shared with TRBD1. V was pared by 7 bases and J by 11 bases, with 3 bases of the junction left unmatched. The CDR3 consists of 10 residues. The germline gives CDR1 MNHNS, CDR2 SASEGT. Here the CDR3 reads CASTYRGAFF. The CDR3 DNA is TGTGCCAGCACATACAGGGGGGCTTTCTTT.

V usage is TRBV29-1 and J usage is TRBJ2-7; a possible D gene is TRBD1 (5 bases). Germline CDR1 is SQVTM and CDR2 is ANQGSEA. The CDR3 consists of 13 residues. V lost 0 bases, J lost 0 bases, and 6 bases lay in between. The CDR3 DNA is TGCAGCGTTGAAGATGACAGCTCCTACGAGCAGTACTTC. Translation gives CSVEDDSSYEQYF.

This sequence joins TRBV6-1 and TRBJ1-2; no clear D. The CDR3 is 14 residues long. V was cut by 2 bases and J by 3 bases, with 10 bases left in between. Germline CDR1 and CDR2: MNHNS and SASEGT. CDR3 nucleotides: TGTGCCAGCAGTGAATGGACGGGATACTATGGCTACACCTTC. Encoded protein: CASSEWTGYYGYTF.

V and J are TRBV13 and TRBJ2-1; the D gene is possibly TRBD1 (5 bases). Trimming took off 8 bases at V and 4 bases at J, with 9 bases between the two ends. Germline V gives CDR1 PRHDT, CDR2 FYEKMQ (reference sequence). The CDR3 spans 12 residues. CDR3 DNA sequence: TGTGCCAGCGGCAGGGTTTACAATGAGCAGTTCTTC. Its translation: CASGRVYNEQFF. Looking up the rest from reference TRBV13 and TRBJ2-1 gives the full variable domain: AAGVIQSPRHLIKEKRETATLKCYPIPRHDTVYWYQQGPGQDPQFLISFYEKMQSDKGSIPDRFSAQQFSDYHSELNMSSLELGDSALYFCASGRVYNEQFFGPGTRLTVL.

The rearrangement uses TRBV13 and TRBJ1-4; no reliable D call. The CDR3 contains 12 residues. V was cut by 5 bases and J by 5 bases, with 6 bases left in between. Germline lookup yields CDR1 PRHDT and CDR2 FYEKMQ (reference sequence). CDR3 nucleotide sequence: TGTGCCAGCAGCATGGGAAATGAAAAACTGTTTTTT. Residues: CASSMGNEKLFF.

This clonotype has a count of ten or more. V usage is TRBV7-6 and J usage is TRBJ2-1; a possible D gene is TRBD2 (7 bases). This CDR3 has 17 amino acids. CDR1 is SGHVS and CDR2 is FNYEAQ in the germline V gene. V lost 5 bases and J 0 bases, leaving 17 bases between the germline ends. In nucleotides, the CDR3 is TGTGCCAGCAGCCGCGTGGGGGGGGCCAGCTCCTACAATGAGCAGTTCTTC. Translating gives CASSRVGGASSYNEQFF.

The chain recombines TRBV11-2 with TRBJ2-1; D is possibly TRBD1 (6 bases). Trimming cost V 7 bases and J 0 bases, with 16 bases left between them. The CDR3 has 16 amino acids. Looked up from germline, CDR1 is SGHAT and CDR2 is FQNNGV. The CDR3 DNA is TGTGCCAGCAACTCCCTAGACAGGAACTCCTACAATGAGCAGTTCTTC. Its protein product is CASNSLDRNSYNEQFF.

This clonotype was observed a handful of times. V and J are TRBV20-1 and TRBJ2-7, with D perhaps TRBD1 or TRBD2 (5 bases each). Germline CDR1 DFQATT, CDR2 SNEGSKA (reference sequence). V gave up 4 bases and J gave up 3 bases, with 16 bases separating them. CDR3 length: 14 amino acids. The CDR3 DNA sequence: TGCAGTGCTATTGAATGGGGGTCAGGCTACGAGCAGTACTTC. This encodes CSAIEWGSGYEQYF.

The CDR3 DNA reads TGTGCCAGCAGCCAAGGTGGGGGGGCTGGCCATGAGCAGTTCTTC. Encoded protein: CASSQGGGAGHEQFF. The V call is TRBV14, the J call TRBJ2-1; a weak D match, TRBD2 (7 bases). Germline V gene data show CDR1 as SGHDN and CDR2 as FVKESK. V gave up 1 base and J gave up 8 bases, with 15 bases separating them. CDR3 size: 15 residues.

This clonotype was picked up many times. The chain carries TRBV7-2 and TRBJ2-5; TRBD1 matches 10 bases. Germline V gene sequence: CDR1 SGHTA, CDR2 FQGNSA. V trimming: 4 bases; J trimming: 3 bases; junction bases outside the gene matches: 8. CDR3 length: 16 amino acids. The CDR3 loop reads CASSSYTGTGEETQYF. The CDR3 coding sequence is TGTGCCAGCAGCTCCTATACCGGGACAGGGGAAGAGACCCAGTACTTC.

V gene TRBV19 combines with J gene TRBJ2-1; a weak D match, TRBD2 (7 bases). In germline, CDR1 is LNHDA, CDR2 SQIVND (reference sequence). The CDR3 is made up of 17 amino acids. V lost 6 bases, J lost 2 bases, and 20 bases lay in between. The CDR3 DNA sequence: TGTGCCAGTAGAAATATATGGGGGGGGGGCGCCTACAATGAGCAGTTCTTC. Translating gives CASRNIWGGGAYNEQFF. The whole variable domain, filled in from reference TRBV19 and TRBJ2-1, reads DGGITQSPKYLFRKEGQNVTLSCEQNLNHDAMYWYRQDPGQGLRLIYYSQIVNDFQKGDIAEGYSVSREKKESFPLTVTSAQKNPTAFYLCASRNIWGGGAYNEQFFGPGTRLTVL.

This sequence joins TRBV3-1 and TRBJ2-3; D call uncertain. CDR1 LGHDT and CDR2 YNNKEL come from the germline V gene (reference sequence). Trimming shortened V by 0 bases and J by 0 bases, and 7 bases separated the two germline ends. The CDR3 length is 15 residues. CDR3 amino acids: CASSQEVDSTDTQYF. DNA of the CDR3: TGTGCCAGCAGCCAAGAGGTCGATAGCACAGATACGCAGTATTTT.

The rearrangement uses TRBV6-5 and TRBJ1-6; a weak D match, TRBD1 (5 bases). This CDR3 is 14 amino acids long. V lost 2 bases, J lost 9 bases, and 11 bases lay in between. Germline CDR1 reads MNHEY; CDR2 reads SVGAGI. CDR3 sequence reads: CASSYGAMSSPLHF. The CDR3 region has the DNA TGTGCCAGCAGTTACGGGGCAATGAGTTCACCCCTCCACTTT.

The chain uses TRBV20-1 and TRBJ1-5, with D tentatively TRBD1 (5 bases). Germline loops: CDR1 DFQATT, CDR2 SNEGSKA (reference sequence). The ends were cut back, 5 bases at V and 1 base at J, with 18 bases in the middle. This CDR3 contains 16 residues. The CDR3 bases are TGCAGTGCTGGCCAGGGTCTACCCTGGAGCAATCAGCCCCAGCATTTT. Its translation is CSAGQGLPWSNQPQHF.

The chain couples TRBV7-9 to TRBJ2-7; D gene uncertain. The CDR3 has 13 residues. The germline gives CDR1 SEHNR, CDR2 FQNEAQ (reference sequence). V gave up 5 bases and J gave up 4 bases, with 12 bases separating them. CDR3 DNA: TGTGCCAGCAGCGGAATTGTTGTTTACGAGCAGTACTTC. This gives the protein CASSGIVVYEQYF.

The chain employs TRBV19 and TRBJ1-4; D unclear. In germline, CDR1 is LNHDA, CDR2 SQIVND (reference sequence). The CDR3 contains 15 residues. The V and J ends lost 6 bases and 5 bases respectively, with 16 bases between them. The CDR3 sequence is CASSRLDGVNEKLFF. In DNA, the CDR3 is TGTGCCAGTAGCCGCCTGGACGGAGTAAATGAAAAACTGTTTTTT.

This chain uses TRBV12-3 or TRBV12-4 with TRBJ2-7; D gene ambiguous. The CDR3 is made up of 12 amino acids. V lost 5 bases and J lost 0, with 5 bases in between. In nucleotides, the CDR3 is TGTGCCAGCAGTGAAGCCTCCTACGAGCAGTACTTC. This codes for CASSEASYEQYF.